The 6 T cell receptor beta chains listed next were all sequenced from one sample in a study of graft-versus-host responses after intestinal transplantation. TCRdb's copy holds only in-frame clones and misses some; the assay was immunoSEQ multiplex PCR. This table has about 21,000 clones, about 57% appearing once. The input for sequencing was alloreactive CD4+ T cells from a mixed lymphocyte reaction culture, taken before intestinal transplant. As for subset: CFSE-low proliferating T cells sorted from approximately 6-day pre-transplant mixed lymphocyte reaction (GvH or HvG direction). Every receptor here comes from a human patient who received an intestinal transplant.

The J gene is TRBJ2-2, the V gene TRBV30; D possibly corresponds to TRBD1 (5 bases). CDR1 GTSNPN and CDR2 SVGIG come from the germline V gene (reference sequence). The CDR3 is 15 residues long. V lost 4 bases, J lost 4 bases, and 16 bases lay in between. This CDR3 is CAWTKTVSVTGELFF. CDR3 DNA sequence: TGTGCCTGGACCAAGACAGTATCTGTCACCGGGGAGCTGTTTTTT.

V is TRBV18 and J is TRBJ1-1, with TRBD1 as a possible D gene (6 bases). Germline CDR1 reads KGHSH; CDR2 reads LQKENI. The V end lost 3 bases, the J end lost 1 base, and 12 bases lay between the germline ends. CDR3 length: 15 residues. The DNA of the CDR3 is TGTGCCAGCTCACCCATTGGACAGACGAACACTGAAGCTTTCTTT. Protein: CASSPIGQTNTEAFF.

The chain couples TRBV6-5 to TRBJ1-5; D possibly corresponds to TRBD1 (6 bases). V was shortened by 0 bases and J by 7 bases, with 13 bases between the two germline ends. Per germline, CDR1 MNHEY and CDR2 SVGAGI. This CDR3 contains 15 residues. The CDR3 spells CASSYSGGGLQPQHF. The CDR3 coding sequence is TGTGCCAGCAGTTACTCGGGAGGGGGGTTACAGCCCCAGCATTTT.

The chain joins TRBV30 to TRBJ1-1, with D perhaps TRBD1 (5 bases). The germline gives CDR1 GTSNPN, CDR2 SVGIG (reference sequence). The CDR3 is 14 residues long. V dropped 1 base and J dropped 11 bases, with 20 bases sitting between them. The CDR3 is CAWSGQKYLTEAFF. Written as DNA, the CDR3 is TGTGCCTGGAGTGGACAGAAATACCTAACGGAGGCTTTCTTT. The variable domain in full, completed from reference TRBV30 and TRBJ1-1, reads SQTIHQWPATLVQPVGSPLSLECTVEGTSNPNLYWYRQAAGRGLQLLFYSVGIGQISSEVPQNLSASRPQDRQFILSSKKLLLSDSGFYLCAWSGQKYLTEAFFGQGTRLTVV.

CDR3 nucleotides: TGTGCCAGCAGCGTAGAGGCGCGGGGGGAGATCTACGAGCAGTACTTC. Residues: CASSVEARGEIYEQYF. The rearrangement joins TRBV7-9 to TRBJ2-7; the match to TRBD2 covers 8 bases. V shed 5 bases and J 3 bases; nucleotides not matched to a gene: 12. Germline V gives CDR1 SEHNR, CDR2 FQNEAQ (reference sequence). The CDR3 has 16 residues.

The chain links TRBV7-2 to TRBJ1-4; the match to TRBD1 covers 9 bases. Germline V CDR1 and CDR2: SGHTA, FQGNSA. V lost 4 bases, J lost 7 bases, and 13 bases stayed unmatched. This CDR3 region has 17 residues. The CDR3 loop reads CASSSTTGDRVTEKLFF. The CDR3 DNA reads TGTGCCAGCAGCTCCACAACTGGGGACAGGGTAACTGAAAAACTGTTTTTT.